These 12 T cell receptor beta chains originate from one sample sequenced in a study of cytomegalovirus exposure and HLA in healthy donors. Both 60 Vbeta primers and 13 Jbeta primers went into the PCR. The method was immunoSEQ multiplex PCR; TCRdb's version includes in-frame clones alone and lacks a portion of them. The sample has about 94,000 clones, roughly four fifths seen once. The sequencing input was PBMCs. Source of these receptors: a human donor in good health.

Note on this clone: Within the sample, other DNA sequences also encode this same CDR3. The rearrangement joins TRBV4-1 to TRBJ2-7; TRBD1 might be the D (8 bases). V lost 6 bases and J 0 bases, leaving 18 bases between the germline ends. Germline lookup yields CDR1 MGHRA and CDR2 YSYEKL. CDR3 length equals 16 residues. CDR3 sequence: CASRREGDRISYEQYF. DNA of the CDR3: TGCGCCAGCAGGAGGGAGGGGGACAGGATCTCCTACGAGCAGTACTTC.

The genes are TRBV10-3 and TRBJ2-7; weak D call: TRBD2 (7 bases). Per germline, CDR1 ENHRY and CDR2 SYGVKD. V was shortened by 3 bases and J by 4 bases, with 19 bases between the two germline ends. There are 16 residues in the CDR3. CDR3 loop: CAISERGGVSSYEQYF. The CDR3 DNA is TGTGCCATCAGTGAAAGGGGGGGAGTCTCGTCGTACGAGCAGTACTTC.

The J gene is TRBJ2-7, the V gene TRBV19; TRBD1 is a possible D gene (6 bases). The germline V gene encodes CDR1 LNHDA and CDR2 SQIVND (reference sequence). CDR3 length equals 14 residues. The V end was cut by 3 bases, the J end by 2 bases, with 11 bases between. CDR3: CASSIPTGPYEQYF. In DNA form, the CDR3 reads TGTGCCAGTAGTATCCCGACAGGCCCCTACGAGCAGTACTTC.

The gene calls are TRBV27 and TRBJ2-2; D is undetermined. The CDR3 contains 12 residues. V gave up 2 bases and J gave up 5 bases, with 3 bases separating them. CDR1 MNHEY and CDR2 SMNVEV come from the germline V gene (reference sequence). The CDR3, as DNA: TGTGCCAGCAGTTTAACAACCGGGGAGCTGTTTTTT. Translating it yields CASSLTTGELFF.

V and J are TRBV6-1 and TRBJ2-2; no clear D. Germline V gene data show CDR1 as MNHNS and CDR2 as SASEGT. CDR3 length equals 13 residues. V was pared by 2 bases and J by 6 bases, with 7 bases between. The CDR3 region has the DNA TGTGCCAGCAGTGAAAACATCCCCGGGGAGCTGTTTTTT. It specifies CASSENIPGELFF.

This sequence joins TRBV5-1 and TRBJ2-7; weak D call: TRBD1 (6 bases). This CDR3 has 13 residues. Looked up from germline, CDR1 is SGHRS and CDR2 is YFSETQ. Trimming pared 0 bases from V and 3 bases from J, leaving 7 bases between. The CDR3 region is CASSLARGYEQYF. The CDR3, as DNA: TGCGCCAGCAGCTTGGCCAGGGGCTACGAGCAGTACTTC.

This chain links TRBV18 with TRBJ2-4; D unresolved. V lost 3 bases to trimming and J lost 5 bases, with 11 bases between them. Per the germline V gene, CDR1 is KGHSH and CDR2 is LQKENI. The CDR3 has 14 residues. CDR3: CASSPVAAENIQYF. Written as DNA, the CDR3 is TGTGCCAGCTCACCGGTCGCTGCGGAAAACATTCAGTACTTC.

The chain uses TRBV12-5 and TRBJ2-5, with TRBD2 matching over 8 bases. The germline V gene has CDR1 LGHNT and CDR2 FRNRAP. The CDR3 runs 17 residues. The V gene end was trimmed by 6 bases and the J gene end by 4 bases; junction bases not matched to a gene: 16. CDR3 bases: TGTGCTAGTGGCCCGGGGACAACTAGCGGAAGGGGAGAGACCCAGTACTTC. Encoded protein: CASGPGTTSGRGETQYF.

The CDR3 coding sequence is TGTGCCAGCACCTCGACAGGGTTAGGGACTGAAGCTTTCTTT. Amino acid sequence: CASTSTGLGTEAFF. This rearrangement joins TRBV6-6 to TRBJ1-1, with 7 bases that match TRBD1. CDR1 MNHNY and CDR2 SVGAGI come from the germline V gene (reference sequence). With V trimmed by 7 bases and J by 5 bases, 10 bases remained unmatched. The CDR3 has 14 residues.

This clone was observed a handful of times. The J gene is TRBJ1-1, the V gene TRBV7-2; 7 bases map to TRBD1. Trimming cost V 3 bases and J 5 bases; bases outside gene matches: 3. The CDR3 has 13 amino acids. Germline V gene sequence: CDR1 SGHTA, CDR2 FQGNSA. This CDR3 reads CASSFDRETEAFF. As DNA, the CDR3 is TGTGCCAGCAGCTTTGACAGGGAGACTGAAGCTTTCTTT.

The chain carries TRBV7-2 and TRBJ1-2; 12 bases agree with TRBD1. From germline, CDR1 is SGHTA and CDR2 FQGNSA. The CDR3 has 15 residues. Trimming at V came to 5 bases and at J to 3 bases, leaving 4 bases not matched to a gene. CDR3 region: CASSLGQGAHYGYTF. For the CDR3, the DNA is TGTGCCAGCAGCCTGGGACAGGGGGCACACTATGGCTACACCTTC.

This clone was counted a few times. The chain carries TRBV6-1 and TRBJ2-1, with TRBD2 matching 9 bases. V was clipped by 2 bases and J by 11 bases; unmatched bases: 4. Looked up from germline, CDR1 is MNHNS and CDR2 is SASEGT. CDR3 length equals 13 residues. CDR3: CASSESSGGKQFF. The CDR3 DNA reads TGTGCCAGCAGTGAAAGTAGCGGGGGAAAGCAGTTCTTC.